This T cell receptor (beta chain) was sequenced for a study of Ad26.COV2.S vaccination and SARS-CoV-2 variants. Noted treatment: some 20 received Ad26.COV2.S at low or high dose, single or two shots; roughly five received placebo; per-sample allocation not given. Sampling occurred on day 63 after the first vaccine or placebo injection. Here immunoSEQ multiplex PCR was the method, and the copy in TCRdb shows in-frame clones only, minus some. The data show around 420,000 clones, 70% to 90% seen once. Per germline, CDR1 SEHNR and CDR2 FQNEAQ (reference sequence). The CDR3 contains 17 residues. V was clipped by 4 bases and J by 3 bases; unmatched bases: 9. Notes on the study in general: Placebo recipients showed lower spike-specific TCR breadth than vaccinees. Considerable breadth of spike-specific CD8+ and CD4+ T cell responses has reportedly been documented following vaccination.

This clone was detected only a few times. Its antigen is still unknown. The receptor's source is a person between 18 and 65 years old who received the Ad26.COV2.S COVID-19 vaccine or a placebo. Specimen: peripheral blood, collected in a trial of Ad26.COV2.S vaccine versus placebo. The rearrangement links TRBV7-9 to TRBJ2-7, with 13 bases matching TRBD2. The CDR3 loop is CASSSRRTSGSDYEQYF. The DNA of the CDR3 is TGTGCCAGCAGCTCCCGGAGGACTAGCGGGAGTGACTACGAGCAGTACTTC. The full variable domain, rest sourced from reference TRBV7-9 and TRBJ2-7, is DTGVSQNPRHKITKRGQNVTFRCDPISEHNRLYWYRQTLGQGPEFLTYFQNEAQLEKSRLLSDRFSAERPKGSFSTLEIQRTEQGDSAMYLCASSSRRTSGSDYEQYFGPGTRLTVT.